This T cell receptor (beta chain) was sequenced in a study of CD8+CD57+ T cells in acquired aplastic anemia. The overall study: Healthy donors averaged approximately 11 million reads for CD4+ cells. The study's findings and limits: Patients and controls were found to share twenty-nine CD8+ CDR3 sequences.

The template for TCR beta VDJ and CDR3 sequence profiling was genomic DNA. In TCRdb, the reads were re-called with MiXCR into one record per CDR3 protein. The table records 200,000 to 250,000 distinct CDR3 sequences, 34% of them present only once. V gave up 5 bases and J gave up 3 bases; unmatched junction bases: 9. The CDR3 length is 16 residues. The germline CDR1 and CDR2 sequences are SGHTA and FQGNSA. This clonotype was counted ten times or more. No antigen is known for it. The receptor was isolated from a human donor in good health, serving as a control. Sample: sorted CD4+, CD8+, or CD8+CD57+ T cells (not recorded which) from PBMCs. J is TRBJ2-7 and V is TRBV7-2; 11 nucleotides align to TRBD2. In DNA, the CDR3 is TGTGCCAGCAGCGAGAGTGGGACTAGCGGAGGCTACGAGCAGTACTTC. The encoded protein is CASSESGTSGGYEQYF.